This T cell receptor (beta chain) was sequenced for a study of CD8 T cells in Susac syndrome. cDNA came from around 0.5 to 1 ug RNA primed by random hexamers. TCRdb ran MiXCR on the immunoSEQ multiplex PCR reads and lists one entry per CDR3 protein. This table has 150,000 to 160,000 distinct CDR3 sequences, approximately 95% appearing once. The CDR3 loop spans 15 amino acids. V lost 1 base to trimming and J lost 1 base, with 10 bases between them. Germline V gene lookup returns CDR1 DFQATT and CDR2 SNEGSKA (reference sequence). The recently defined diagnostic criteria for definite or probable disease were met by the Susac syndrome patients. Both CD4+ and CD8+ T cells were negatively isolated, and TEMRA cells underwent FACS enrichment.

The source is a human donor with Susac syndrome. V usage is TRBV20-1 and J usage is TRBJ2-2; D ambiguous. The sequencing sample was made of CD4+ T cells from PBMCs. CDR3 in DNA: TGCAGTGCTAGAGCCCATGTCCTGAACACCGGGGAGCTGTTTTTT. It yields the protein CSARAHVLNTGELFF.